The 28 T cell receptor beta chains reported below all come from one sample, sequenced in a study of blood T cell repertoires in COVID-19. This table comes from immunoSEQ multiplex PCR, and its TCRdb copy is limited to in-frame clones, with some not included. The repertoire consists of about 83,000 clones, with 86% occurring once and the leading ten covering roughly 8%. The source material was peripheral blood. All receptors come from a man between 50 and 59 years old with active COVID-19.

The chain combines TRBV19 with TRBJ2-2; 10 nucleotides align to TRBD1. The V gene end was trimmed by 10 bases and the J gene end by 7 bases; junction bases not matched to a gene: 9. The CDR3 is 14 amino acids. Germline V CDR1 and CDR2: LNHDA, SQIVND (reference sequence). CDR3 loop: CATTPGQGIGELFF. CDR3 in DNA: TGTGCCACGACCCCGGGACAGGGGATCGGGGAGCTGTTTTTT. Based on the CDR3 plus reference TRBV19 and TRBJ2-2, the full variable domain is DGGITQSPKYLFRKEGQNVTLSCEQNLNHDAMYWYRQDPGQGLRLIYYSQIVNDFQKGDIAEGYSVSREKKESFPLTVTSAQKNPTAFYLCATTPGQGIGELFFGEGSRLTVL.

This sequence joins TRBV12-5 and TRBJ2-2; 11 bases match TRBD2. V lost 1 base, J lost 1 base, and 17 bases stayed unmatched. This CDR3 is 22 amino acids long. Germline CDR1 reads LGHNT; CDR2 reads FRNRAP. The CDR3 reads CASGLARGDPRLAGMNTGELFF. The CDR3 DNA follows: TGTGCTAGTGGTTTGGCGAGGGGGGACCCTCGACTAGCGGGGATGAACACCGGGGAGCTGTTTTTT.

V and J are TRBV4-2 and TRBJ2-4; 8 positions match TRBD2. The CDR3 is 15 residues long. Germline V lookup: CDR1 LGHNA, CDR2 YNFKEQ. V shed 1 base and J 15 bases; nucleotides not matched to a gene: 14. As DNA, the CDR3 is TGTGCCAGCAGCCAAGCCGGGGGGGCCTTTCAGGGCGCGTACTTC. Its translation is CASSQAGGAFQGAYF.

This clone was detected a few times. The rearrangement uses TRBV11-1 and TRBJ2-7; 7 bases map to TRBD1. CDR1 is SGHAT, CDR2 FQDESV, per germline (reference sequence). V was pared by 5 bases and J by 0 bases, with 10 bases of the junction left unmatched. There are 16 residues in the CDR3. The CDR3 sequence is CASSPPGTVSSYEQYF. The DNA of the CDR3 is TGTGCCAGCAGCCCGCCCGGGACAGTGAGCTCCTACGAGCAGTACTTC.

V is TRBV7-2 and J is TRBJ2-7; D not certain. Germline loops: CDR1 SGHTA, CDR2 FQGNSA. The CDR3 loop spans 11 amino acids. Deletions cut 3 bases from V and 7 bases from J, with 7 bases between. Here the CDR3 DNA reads TGTGCCAGCAGCTTGGCCGTGGAGCAGTACTTC. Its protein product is CASSLAVEQYF.

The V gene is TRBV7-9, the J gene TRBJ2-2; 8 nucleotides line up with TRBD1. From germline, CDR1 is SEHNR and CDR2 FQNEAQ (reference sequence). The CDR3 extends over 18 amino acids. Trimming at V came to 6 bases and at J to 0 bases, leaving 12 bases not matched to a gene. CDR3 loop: CASSAPRTGSSNTGELFF. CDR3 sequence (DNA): TGTGCCAGCAGTGCGCCGAGGACAGGGAGCTCGAACACCGGGGAGCTGTTTTTT. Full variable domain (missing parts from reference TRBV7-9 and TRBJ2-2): DTGVSQNPRHKITKRGQNVTFRCDPISEHNRLYWYRQTLGQGPEFLTYFQNEAQLEKSRLLSDRFSAERPKGSFSTLEIQRTEQGDSAMYLCASSAPRTGSSNTGELFFGEGSRLTVL.

The CDR3 region has the DNA TGTGCCATCAGCGGGACAGGGAGGGGGCCCACAGATACGCAGTATTTT. It is translated as CAISGTGRGPTDTQYF. The chain carries TRBV10-3 and TRBJ2-3; 9 positions match TRBD1. J gave up 2 bases and V 6 bases, and 9 bases lay outside the gene matches. Germline assignment: CDR1 ENHRY and CDR2 SYGVKD. The CDR3 contains 16 residues.

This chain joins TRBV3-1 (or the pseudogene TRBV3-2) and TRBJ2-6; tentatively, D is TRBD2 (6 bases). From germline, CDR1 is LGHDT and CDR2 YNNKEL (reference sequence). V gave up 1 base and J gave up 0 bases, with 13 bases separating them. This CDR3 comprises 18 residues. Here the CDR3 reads CASSQGGRGSSGANVLTF. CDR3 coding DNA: TGTGCCAGCAGCCAAGGGGGCCGGGGGTCCTCTGGGGCCAACGTCCTGACTTTC.

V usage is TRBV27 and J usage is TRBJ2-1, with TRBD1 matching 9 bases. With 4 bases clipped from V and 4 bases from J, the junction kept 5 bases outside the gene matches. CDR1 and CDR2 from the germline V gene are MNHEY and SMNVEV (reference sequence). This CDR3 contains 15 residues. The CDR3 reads CASSSPGQGYNEQFF. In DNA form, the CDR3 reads TGTGCCAGCAGTTCCCCGGGACAGGGATACAATGAGCAGTTCTTC.

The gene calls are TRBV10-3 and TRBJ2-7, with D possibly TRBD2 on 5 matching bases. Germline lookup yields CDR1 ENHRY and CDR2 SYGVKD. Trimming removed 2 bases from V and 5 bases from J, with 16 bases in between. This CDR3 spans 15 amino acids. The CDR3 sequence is CAISEGSSGRHEQYF. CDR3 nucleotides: TGTGCCATCAGTGAGGGTTCATCTGGGAGACACGAGCAGTACTTC.

CDR3 in DNA: TGCGCCAGCAGCTTGCGTCTAGCGGGAGGCCAAGAGACCCAGTACTTC. Encoded protein: CASSLRLAGGQETQYF. The rearrangement joins TRBV5-1 to TRBJ2-5; TRBD2 agrees at 11 bases. The junction had 3 bases not matched to a gene; V was cut back by 1 base and J by 1 base. CDR1 is SGHRS, CDR2 YFSETQ, per germline. The CDR3 is 16 amino acids.

CDR3 sequence (DNA): TGTGCCAGCAGCGTAGCTAGCGGGAGTTCCTTTTACGAGCAGTACTTC. Protein: CASSVASGSSFYEQYF. The J gene is TRBJ2-7, the V gene TRBV9; 10 nucleotides line up with TRBD2. After removal of 0 bases from V and 4 bases from J, the junction contained 7 bases not matched to a gene. This CDR3 contains 16 residues. Germline assignment: CDR1 SGDLS and CDR2 YYNGEE.

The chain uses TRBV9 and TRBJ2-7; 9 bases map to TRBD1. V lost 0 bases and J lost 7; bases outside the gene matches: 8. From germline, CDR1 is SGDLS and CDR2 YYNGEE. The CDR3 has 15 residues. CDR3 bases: TGTGCCAGCAGCGTAGATCCGGGACAGGGAAGGGAGCAGTACTTC. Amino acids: CASSVDPGQGREQYF. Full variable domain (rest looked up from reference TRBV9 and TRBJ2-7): DSGVTQTPKHLITATGQRVTLRCSPRSGDLSVYWYQQSLDQGLQFLIQYYNGEERAKGNILERFSAQQFPDLHSELNLSSLELGDSALYFCASSVDPGQGREQYFGPGTRLTVT.

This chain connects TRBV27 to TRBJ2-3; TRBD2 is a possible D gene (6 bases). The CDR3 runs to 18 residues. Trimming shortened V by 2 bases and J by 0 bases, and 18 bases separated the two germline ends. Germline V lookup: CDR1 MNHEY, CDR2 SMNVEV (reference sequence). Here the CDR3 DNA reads TGTGCCAGCAGTTTAAGCGGGCCCGTCTTTTCTAGCACAGATACGCAGTATTTT. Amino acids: CASSLSGPVFSSTDTQYF.

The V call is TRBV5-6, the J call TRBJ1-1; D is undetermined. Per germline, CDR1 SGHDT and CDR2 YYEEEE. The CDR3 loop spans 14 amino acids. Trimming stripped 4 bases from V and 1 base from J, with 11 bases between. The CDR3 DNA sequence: TGTGCCAGCAGCGGGAGAATATCGAACACTGAAGCTTTCTTT. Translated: CASSGRISNTEAFF.

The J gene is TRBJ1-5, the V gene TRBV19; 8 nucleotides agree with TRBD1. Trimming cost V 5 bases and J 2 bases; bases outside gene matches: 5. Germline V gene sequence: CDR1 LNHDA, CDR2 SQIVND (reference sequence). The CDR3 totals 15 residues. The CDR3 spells CASSSGQGGNQPQHF. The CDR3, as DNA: TGTGCCAGTAGTTCAGGACAGGGTGGCAATCAGCCCCAGCATTTT.

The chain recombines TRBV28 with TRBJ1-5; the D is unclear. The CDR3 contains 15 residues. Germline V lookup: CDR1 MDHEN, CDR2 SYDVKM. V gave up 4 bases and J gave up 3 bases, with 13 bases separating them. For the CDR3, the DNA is TGTGCCAGCAGTTCCGGAGGTATCATCAATCAGCCCCAGCATTTT. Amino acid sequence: CASSSGGIINQPQHF.

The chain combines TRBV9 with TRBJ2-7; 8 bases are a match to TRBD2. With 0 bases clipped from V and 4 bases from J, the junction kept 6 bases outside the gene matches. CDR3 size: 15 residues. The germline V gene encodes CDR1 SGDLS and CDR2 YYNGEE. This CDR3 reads CASSVGGAGVYEQYF. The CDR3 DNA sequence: TGTGCCAGCAGCGTAGGGGGAGCGGGGGTATACGAGCAGTACTTC.

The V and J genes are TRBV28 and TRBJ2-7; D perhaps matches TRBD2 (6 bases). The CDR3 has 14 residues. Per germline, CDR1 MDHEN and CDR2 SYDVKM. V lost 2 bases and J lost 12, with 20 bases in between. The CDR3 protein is CASSLGAPGTSLYF. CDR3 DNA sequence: TGTGCCAGCAGTTTAGGAGCCCCGGGAACTAGCTTGTACTTC.

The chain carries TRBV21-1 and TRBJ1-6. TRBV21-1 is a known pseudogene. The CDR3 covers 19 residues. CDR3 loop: CASSKRTRGASSYNSPLHF. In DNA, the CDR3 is TGTGCCAGCAGCAAACGGACACGGGGGGCCTCTAGCTATAATTCACCCCTCCACTTT.

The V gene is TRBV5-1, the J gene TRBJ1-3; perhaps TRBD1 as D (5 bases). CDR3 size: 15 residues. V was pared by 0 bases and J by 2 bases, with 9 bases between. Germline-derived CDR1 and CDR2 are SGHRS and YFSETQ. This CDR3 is CASSLGDSAGNTIYF. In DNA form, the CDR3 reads TGCGCCAGCAGCTTGGGTGACAGCGCTGGAAACACCATATATTTT. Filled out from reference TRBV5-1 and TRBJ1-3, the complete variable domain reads KAGVTQTPRYLIKTRGQQVTLSCSPISGHRSVSWYQQTPGQGLQFLFEYFSETQRNKGNFPGRFSGRQFSNSRSEMNVSTLELGDSALYLCASSLGDSAGNTIYFGEGSWLTVV.

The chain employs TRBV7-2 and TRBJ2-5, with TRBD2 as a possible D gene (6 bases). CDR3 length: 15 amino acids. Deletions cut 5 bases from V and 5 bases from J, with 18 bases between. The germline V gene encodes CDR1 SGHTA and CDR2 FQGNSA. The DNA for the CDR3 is TGTGCCAGCAGCCTCGGGACCTTCGGAGGGGAGACCCAGTACTTC. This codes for CASSLGTFGGETQYF.

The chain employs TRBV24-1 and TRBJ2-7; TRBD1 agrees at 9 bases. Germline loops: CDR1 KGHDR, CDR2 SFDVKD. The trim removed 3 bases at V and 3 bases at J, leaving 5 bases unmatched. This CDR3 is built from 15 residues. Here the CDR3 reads CATSDRQGDVYEQYF. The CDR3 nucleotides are TGTGCCACCAGTGATCGACAGGGGGATGTCTACGAGCAGTACTTC.

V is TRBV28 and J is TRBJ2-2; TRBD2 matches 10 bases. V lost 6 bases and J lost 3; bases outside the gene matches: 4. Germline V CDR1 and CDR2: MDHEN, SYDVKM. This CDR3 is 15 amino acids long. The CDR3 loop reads CASRGTSAYTGELFF. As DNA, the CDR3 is TGTGCCAGCAGAGGGACTAGCGCATACACCGGGGAGCTGTTTTTT.

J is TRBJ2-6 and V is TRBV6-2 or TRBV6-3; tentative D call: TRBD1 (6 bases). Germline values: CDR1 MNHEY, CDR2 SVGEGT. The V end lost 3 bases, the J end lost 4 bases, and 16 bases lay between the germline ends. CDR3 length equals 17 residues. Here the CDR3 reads CASSYLGATPGANVLTF. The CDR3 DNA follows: TGTGCCAGCAGTTATCTGGGGGCAACTCCCGGGGCCAACGTCCTGACTTTC.

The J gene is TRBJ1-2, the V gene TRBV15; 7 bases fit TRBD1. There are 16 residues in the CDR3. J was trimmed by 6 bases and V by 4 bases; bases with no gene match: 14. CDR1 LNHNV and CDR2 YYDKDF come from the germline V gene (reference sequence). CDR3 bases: TGTGCCACCAGCACCCCACGGAGGGGGCAGCGTGATGGCTACACCTTC. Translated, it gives CATSTPRRGQRDGYTF. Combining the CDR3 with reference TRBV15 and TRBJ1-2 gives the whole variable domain DAMVIQNPRYQVTQFGKPVTLSCSQTLNHNVMYWYQQKSSQAPKLLFHYYDKDFNNEADTPDNFQSRRPNTSFCFLDIRSPGLGDTAMYLCATSTPRRGQRDGYTFGSGTRLTVV.

Here the CDR3 reads CASHSSPGNQETQYF. CDR3 sequence (DNA): TGCGCCAGCCATTCCAGCCCCGGGAATCAAGAGACCCAGTACTTC. The chain combines TRBV5-1 with TRBJ2-5, with D possibly TRBD2 on 5 matching bases. CDR3 length: 15 residues. Trimming cost V 7 bases and J 2 bases, with 18 bases left between them. Germline-derived CDR1 and CDR2 are SGHRS and YFSETQ.

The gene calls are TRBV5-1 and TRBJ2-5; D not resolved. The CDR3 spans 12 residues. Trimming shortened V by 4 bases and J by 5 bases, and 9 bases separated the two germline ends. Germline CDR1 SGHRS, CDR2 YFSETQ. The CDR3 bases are TGCGCCAGCAGCACCCGTCGGGAGACCCAGTACTTC. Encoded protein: CASSTRRETQYF.